This T cell receptor beta chain was sequenced in a study of radiation and T cells in renal cell carcinoma. Overall study findings and caveats: No pretreatment tumor biopsies were available for baseline clonotypes.

Produced via immunoSEQ multiplex PCR; TCRdb's table is partial and in-frame only. The sample includes around 130,000 clones, about 81% of them seen just once. CDR3 length equals 17 residues. CDR1 and CDR2 from the germline V gene are SNHLY and FYNNEI. V dropped 4 bases and J dropped 4; count of bases not matched to a gene: 11. Time point specified: blood 2 weeks post-SBRT. Treatment given: 15 Gy SBRT to primary tumor, nephrectomy 4 weeks later. The tumor was a clear cell renal cell carcinoma. A remark on this clone: What it binds is unknown.

This specimen consisted of blood, obtained from a patient whose treatment included radiotherapy and nephrectomy. V gene TRBV2 combines with J gene TRBJ2-5; 11 bases map to TRBD2. This sequence was found in a woman in her sixties or seventies with renal cell carcinoma. CDR3 sequence: CASSAVSGGAVLETQYF. The CDR3 coding sequence is TGTGCCAGCAGTGCGGTTAGCGGGGGGGCCGTATTAGAGACCCAGTACTTC.